This T cell receptor (beta chain) was retrieved from a study of cytomegalovirus exposure and HLA in healthy donors (TCRdb year 2017). About the full investigation: According to a later analysis, the approximately 120 validation repertoires were produced on the same platform as the 600 to 850 repertoires of the first cohort. The aim of the study was to test whether cataloging public T cell receptors could identify signatures of past pathogen exposure. A separate validation cohort of 100 to 150 different subjects was used in addition to the roughly 700-subject first cohort. The study combined high-throughput TCR immunosequencing, statistical association of individual TCRs with disease status, and machine learning to predict cytomegalovirus infection status.

In the case of this clone: Which antigen it targets is not known. Per-base qualities were not stored, and no clone one base away is much larger.

Ends trimmed: V by 2 bases, J by 7 bases; bases unmatched to a gene: 7. According to the germline V gene, CDR1 reads ENHRY and CDR2 reads SYGVKD. There are 16 amino acids in the CDR3, from cysteine to phenylalanine inclusive. Only the CDR3 DNA is retained, 48 bases long and in frame from the first base. The study at large found these results: The authors suggested that the approach could potentially be generalized to other disease states and immunological phenotypes. The validation cohort had no HLA typing available for a later analysis, so co-occurrence within that cohort was assessed over all 120 or so repertoires. While some public TCRs were present in many individuals, most TCR sequences turned up only very rarely across donors. In the study, some 160 TCR beta chains were listed as associated with cytomegalovirus. The classifier was reported to diagnose cytomegalovirus status with high specificity and sensitivity in both the original cohort and the validation cohort. In a later analysis, TCRs clustered in the first cohort were found to also tend to co-occur in the roughly 120 validation repertoires, with approximately 94% of cluster scores above 0. A few of the identified cytomegalovirus-associated TCR beta chains were confirmed in vitro to be specific for cytomegalovirus antigens.

Separate from the approximately 670-subject first cohort, the validation cohort of about 110 subjects was the group to which the donors belonged. The library was produced with the immunoSEQ multiplex PCR assay. Regarding the original processing steps: A statistical classification framework was built to diagnose cytomegalovirus status from the catalog of TCR beta chain sequences. In its TCRdb copy, this immuneACCESS table keeps in-frame sequences only and misses some clones. Where compared with another copy, unresolved V genes explain less than half of these, and the others have no known cause. The V and J calls and clone size come from that table; D and trimming were worked out from the DNA. Here the sample has 71,000 or so clones; approximately 94% occur a single time. The ten most abundant clones make up approximately 3.4% of the sample.

The sequenced sample was PBMCs. The chain couples TRBV10-3 to TRBJ2-1; 11 central nucleotides agree with TRBD2. The receptor comes from a woman aged 18-30 years in good health and CMV-seropositive. The CDR3 reads as follows: CAISEPTSGRANEQFF. The nucleotide sequence is given as TGTGCCATCAGTGAGCCCACTAGCGGGAGAGCGAATGAGCAGTTCTTC.